This T cell receptor beta chain was identified in a study of blood T cell repertoires in COVID-19. As for the study in general: Samples taken during acute and convalescent COVID-19 were collected in the United States, Italy and Spain.

The method was immunoSEQ multiplex PCR; TCRdb's version includes in-frame clones alone and lacks a portion of them. The sample consists of around 100,000 clones, over 65% of them appearing once. Germline V lookup: CDR1 MNHEY, CDR2 SVGAGI. This CDR3 region has 13 residues. The J segment lost 10 bases and the V segment lost 7 bases, leaving 10 bases of the junction unmatched. This chain uses TRBV6-5 with TRBJ2-5, with 9 bases aligning to TRBD2. The TCR comes from a woman between 35 and 50 years old with acute or convalescent COVID-19. The sequenced sample was peripheral blood. This CDR3 is CASTKGGGVDQYF. Here the CDR3 DNA reads TGTGCCAGCACCAAGGGCGGGGGGGTGGACCAGTACTTC.